The T cell receptor beta chain described here comes from a study of regulatory T cells in long-lasting Graves disease. General observations from the study: Exclusively peripheral blood, rather than thyroid tissue, was studied.

Stated time point: persistent/refractory GD, antithyroid drugs over 5 years with positive TRAb. From PBMCs, RNA was extracted and then used to make the TCR library. According to the study, TCR beta libraries were built with iRepertoire HTBI primers and CDR3-region Arm-PCR. TCRdb processed the multiplex PCR reads anew with MiXCR; each CDR3 protein has one entry. The repertoire includes roughly 400,000 distinct CDR3 sequences, around 20% of them detected once, and roughly an eighth sits in the top ten. As regards this clonotype: Its target is not known.

V was shortened by 5 bases and J by 6 bases, with 15 bases between the two germline ends. CDR1 DFQATT and CDR2 SNEGSKA come from the germline V gene (reference sequence). There are 13 residues in the CDR3. Sequencing was performed on peripheral blood mononuclear cells (PBMCs), taken when the disease was refractory, from a patient treated with antithyroid drugs. The sequence derives from a female donor with Graves disease. The chain couples TRBV20-1 to TRBJ2-3, with D possibly TRBD2 on 6 matching bases. CDR3 in amino acids: CSAPEAGFDTQYF. The CDR3 DNA is TGCAGTGCTCCTGAGGCGGGATTCGATACGCAGTATTTT.